This TCR beta chain stems from a study of cytomegalovirus exposure and HLA in healthy donors. Overall study findings and caveats: In all likelihood, a cluster of highly shared sequence variants was a sequencing artifact. HLA alleles showed associations with 15,000 to 20,000 TCR beta sequences in a later analysis, at a 0.05 false discovery rate.

PCR used 60 Vbeta primers and 13 Jbeta primers. Libraries were prepared by immunoSEQ multiplex PCR; TCRdb keeps only in-frame clonotypes and omits some of them. The profile shows some 130,000 clones, 80% of them singletons. To note about this clone: Its antigen is currently unknown.

After removal of 1 base from V and 8 bases from J, the junction contained 11 bases not matched to a gene. The CDR3 extends over 17 amino acids. Germline lookup yields CDR1 SGHTA and CDR2 FQGNSA. The gene calls are TRBV7-2 and TRBJ2-3; 11 bases match TRBD1. Sequenced input: PBMCs. This sequence originates from a male donor in good health and CMV-seronegative. The CDR3 loop reads CASSLDGGTGGLATQYF. For the CDR3, the DNA is TGTGCCAGCAGCTTAGACGGGGGGACAGGGGGACTAGCTACGCAGTATTTT.